This T cell receptor (beta chain) comes out of a study of vaccination effects on CD4 cells after COVID-19. In the study overall: Both of the two convalescent patients gave a sample, one 16 days and one a week before vaccination. General study points: Convalescent patients were scarce in the study, and it lacked early post-infection timepoints.

As for this clone: Its cognate antigen is unknown.

The V gene's germline CDR1 is SGHRS and CDR2 YFSETQ. CDR3 length equals 15 residues. Trimming removed 2 bases at V and 5 bases at J, with 16 bases between. Upon completion of more than 9 days in culture, CD4+ T cells were isolated. Cells had half their medium changed to IL-2 medium on days 3 and 7. The table came from immunoSEQ multiplex PCR; TCRdb's copy has only in-frame clones and leaves some out. Here the sample spans tens of thousands of clones, 55% to 75% being singletons. The chain uses TRBV5-1 and TRBJ1-1, with D possibly matching TRBD1 (5 bases). This TCR was sampled from a human donor who had a prior SARS-CoV-2 infection. The material was CD4+ T cells from PBMCs cultured without peptide, obtained before COVID-19 vaccination. CDR3 protein: CASSLNSGWGTEAFF. The CDR3 DNA sequence: TGCGCCAGCAGCTTAAATTCAGGGTGGGGAACTGAAGCTTTCTTT.